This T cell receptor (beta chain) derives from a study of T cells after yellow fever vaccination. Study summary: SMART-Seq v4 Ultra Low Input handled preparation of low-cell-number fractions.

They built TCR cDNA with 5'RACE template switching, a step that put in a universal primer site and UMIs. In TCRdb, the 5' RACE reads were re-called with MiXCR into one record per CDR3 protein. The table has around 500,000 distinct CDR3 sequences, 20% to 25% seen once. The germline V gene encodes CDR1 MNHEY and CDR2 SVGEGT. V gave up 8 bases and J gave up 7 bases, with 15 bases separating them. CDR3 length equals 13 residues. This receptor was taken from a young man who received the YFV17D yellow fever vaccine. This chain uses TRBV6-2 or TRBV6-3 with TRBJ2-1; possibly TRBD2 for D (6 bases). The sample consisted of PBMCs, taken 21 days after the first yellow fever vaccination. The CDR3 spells CASRDSARNEQFF. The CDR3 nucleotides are TGTGCCAGCCGGGACTCGGCGCGTAATGAGCAGTTCTTC.